This T cell receptor (beta chain) is drawn from a study of human T cells and chemical hapten exposure (dated by TCRdb to 2020 to 2022). With respect to the entire study: For sensitization, 2% DPC in acetone was applied to a roughly 2 cm by roughly 2 cm area of upper inner arm skin. Throughout the study period of roughly 24 weeks, patients also received therapeutic DPC doses to the scalp every week. Patch tests used Finn chambers with 0.01% DPC on the upper back, scored after 6 days by International Contact Dermatitis Research Group standards. Alopecia areata with under or over 50% scalp involvement, alopecia totalis and alopecia universalis were represented in the patient cohort, which was mostly female. Libraries were pooled for sequencing, and variation in per-sample TCR yields was attributed mainly to small differences in library volumes within the pool. This study followed changes in the peripheral blood TCR repertoire in vivo during primary and secondary sensitization of alopecia patients to the hapten diphenylcyclopropenone (DPC). Blood samples were taken from patients before sensitization (week 0) and then at 2, 6 and about 24 weeks after DPC sensitization. Blood for TCR sequencing was provided by twenty-nine alopecia patients at one to four time points (pre-sensitization, 2, 6 and 24 weeks). What the work shows at the level of the full study, not this receptor alone: Alopecia, a presumed autoimmune disease, was present in all patients, so the immune response of the patients might differ from that of healthy individuals. No change with DPC sensitization was found in the number of TCRs above 1 in 1000 frequency, and no evidence of global repertoire structure alterations was found. Repeated subsampling changed both the strength of the expansion versus patch-test correlation and the threshold at which that correlation became significant. Expanded TCRs formed significantly more large CDR3 similarity clusters than pre-sensitization or healthy control sets, consistent with antigen-driven responses. The number of PT1 expanded TCRs positively correlated with patch test score, significant at thresholds 8, 16 and 32 but not 4.

The sample's time point label, decoded: pre-sensitization, week 0. This specimen's treatment or condition label, per the study, means: therapeutic diphenylcyclopropenone sensitization with weekly scalp DPC. At each patch-test visit, blood was drawn before the patch test was applied. Patients were eligible if aged 18 to 70, diagnosed with alopecia and judged suitable for DPC therapy, and pregnant patients were excluded. Total RNA was extracted from unfractionated whole blood collected in Tempus Blood RNA tubes. The library was obtained by RACE. The reads were generated on a NextSeq 500. Library preparation attached unique molecular identifiers to individual cDNA molecules for quantitative, reproducible TCR counting. From each blood RNA sample, both TCR alpha and TCR beta chains were sequenced. Per the authors' processing: The median number of TCRs per sample was 95,638, ranging from about 23,224 to 750,000. The Decombinator software suite was used to annotate the V, J and CDR3 of the TCR reads. To make PS versus PT1 abundance plots, every sample was subsampled to the same number of TCRs (28,000). TCRs were defined as expanded if absent before sensitization and observed at least eight times at the 2-week time point. The public reads were run again by TCRdb, first through fastp at Q25 and then through MiXCR, and only productive beta chains were kept. Each CDR3 protein appears once, grouped with its most common genes and DNA. TCRdb, rather than the study authors, made the V and J calls. The sample table shows some 200,000 distinct CDR3 sequences, and approximately 31% are seen once. The top ten clonotypes cover about 2.8% of the sample.

Remarks on this clonotype: The antigen it binds to is not known. There are no base qualities to consult, and no much larger clone falls within one base.

The CDR3 sequence holds 16 residues, the cysteine and phenylalanine included. Only CDR3 DNA remains: 48 bases, in frame from the first base. CDR1 and CDR2, per the germline V gene, are LGHNA and YNFKEQ. Ends trimmed: V by 7 bases, J by 4 bases; bases unmatched to a gene: 10. The specimen comprised whole blood, sampled in connection with sensitization to the hapten diphenylcyclopropenone (DPC). This clonotype originated in a young woman with alopecia areata. Some clones in this sample may be carry-over from other donors' samples. The chain is made from TRBV4-2 and TRBJ2-1; the junction holds 10 bases that match TRBD2. The bases read TGTGCCAGCACTCAGGCTAGCGGGGGCCTTTACAATGAGCAGTTCTTC. It translates as CASTQASGGLYNEQFF.